This T cell receptor beta chain came from a study of beta chain features in type 1 diabetes. Expressed TCRB transcripts were sequenced because the isolated RNA had all been reverse transcribed beforehand. Produced via immunoSEQ multiplex PCR; TCRdb's table is partial and in-frame only. Found here are tens of thousands of clones, about a third of them singletons; the top ten hold 0.35% to 0.45%. Per germline, CDR1 SQVTM and CDR2 ANQGSEA. Unmatched junction bases numbered 2, after V lost 4 bases and J lost 1 base. CDR3 length equals 13 residues. This clone showed up many times. Its specificity is unknown. Study findings and constraints: VDJ junctions from type 1 diabetes patients carried fewer insertions and larger deletions. With patients and controls alike, PCR might favor shorter templates to an equal degree. cDNA-based sequencing might over-represent cells highly expressing TCR. TCRB CDR3s from Type 1 diabetes patients were moderately but significantly shorter in all four CD4+ subsets.

The origin of this receptor is a woman between 18 and 29 years old in good health. Sequencing was carried out using stem cell memory CD4+ T cells from blood. The chain uses TRBV29-1 and TRBJ2-5; 8 positions match TRBD2. The DNA for the CDR3 is TGCAGCGTTGGTGGGACTAGCCAAGAGACCCAGTACTTC. This codes for CSVGGTSQETQYF.